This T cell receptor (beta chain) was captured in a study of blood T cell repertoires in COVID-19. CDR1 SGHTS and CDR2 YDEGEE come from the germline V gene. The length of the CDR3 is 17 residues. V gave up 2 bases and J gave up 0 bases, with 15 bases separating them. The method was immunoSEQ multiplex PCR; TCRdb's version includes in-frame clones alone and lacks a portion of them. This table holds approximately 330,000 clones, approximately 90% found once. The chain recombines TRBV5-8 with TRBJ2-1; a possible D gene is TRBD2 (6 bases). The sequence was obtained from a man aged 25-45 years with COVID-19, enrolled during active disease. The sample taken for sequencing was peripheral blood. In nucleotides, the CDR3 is TGTGCCAGCAGCTTAGGGACTCCTGCTAGCTCCTACAATGAGCAGTTCTTC. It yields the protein CASSLGTPASSYNEQFF.